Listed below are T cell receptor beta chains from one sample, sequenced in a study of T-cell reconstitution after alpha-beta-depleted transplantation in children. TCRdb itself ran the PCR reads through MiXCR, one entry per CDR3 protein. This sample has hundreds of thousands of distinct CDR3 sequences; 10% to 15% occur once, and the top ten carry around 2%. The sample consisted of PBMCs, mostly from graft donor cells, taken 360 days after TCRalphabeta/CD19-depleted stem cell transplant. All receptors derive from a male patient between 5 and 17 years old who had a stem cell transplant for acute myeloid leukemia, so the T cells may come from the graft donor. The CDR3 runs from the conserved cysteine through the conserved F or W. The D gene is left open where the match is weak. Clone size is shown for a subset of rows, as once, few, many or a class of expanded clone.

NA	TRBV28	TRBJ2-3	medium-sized	TGTGCCAGCAGCCTTAATGACTATCCTCCCACAGATACGCAGTATTTT	CASSLNDYPPTDTQYF
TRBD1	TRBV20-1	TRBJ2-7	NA	TGCAGTGCTAGAGGTTCGACAGGGGATCACGAGCAGTACTTC	CSARGSTGDHEQYF
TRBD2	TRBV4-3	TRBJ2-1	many	TGCGCCACCCCTCGTTATAGGGTCGGGAGGGCTTTGAAAAATGAGCAGTTCTTC	CATPRYRVGRALKNEQFF
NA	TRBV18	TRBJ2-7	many	TGTGCCAGCTCACCAGGGACTTACTACGAGCAGTACTTC	CASSPGTYYEQYF
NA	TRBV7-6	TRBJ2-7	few	TGTGCCAGCAGCTTAGTCCCCAACTCCTACGAGCAGTACTTC	CASSLVPNSYEQYF
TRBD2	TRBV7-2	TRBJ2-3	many	TGTGCCAGCAGCTTAGCGCTAACCGGGAGGAGGACAGATACGCAGTATTTT	CASSLALTGRRTDTQYF
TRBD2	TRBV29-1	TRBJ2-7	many	TGCAGCGTCGGCCTCGGGGGGAGCTCCTACGAGCAGTACTTC	CSVGLGGSSYEQYF
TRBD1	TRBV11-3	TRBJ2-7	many	TGTGCCAGCAGTCTCACAGGGGGTTTCTCCGAGCAGTACTTC	CASSLTGGFSEQYF
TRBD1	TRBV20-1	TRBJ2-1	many	TGCAGTGCTGGAGCCGGGACAGGGTTTAATGAGCAGTTCTTC	CSAGAGTGFNEQFF
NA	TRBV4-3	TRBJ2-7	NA	TGCGCCAGCAGCCAAGATACTATCTCCTACGAGCAGTACTTC	CASSQDTISYEQYF
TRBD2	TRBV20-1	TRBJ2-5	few	TGCAGTGCTCGGTTGTTGGGACTAGCGTTACAAGAGACCCAGTACTTC	CSARLLGLALQETQYF
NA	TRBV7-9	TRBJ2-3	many	TGTGCCAGCAGCTTTCAGGGCTCAGATACGCAGTATTTT	CASSFQGSDTQYF
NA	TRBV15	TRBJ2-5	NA	TGTGCCACCAGCCCTGGGGATGGCAGACAGCAAGAGACCCAGTACTTC	CATSPGDGRQQETQYF
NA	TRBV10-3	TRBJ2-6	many	TGTGCCATCAGTGAGCTGGGGGTCTCTGGGGCCAACGTCCTGACTTTC	CAISELGVSGANVLTF
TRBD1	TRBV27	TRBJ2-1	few	TGTGCCAGCAGTACCCGGGACAGGGCTTCCTACAATGAGCAGTTCTTC	CASSTRDRASYNEQFF
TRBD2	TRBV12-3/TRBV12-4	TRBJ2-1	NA	TGTGCCAGCAGGGGGGCGGGAGGCCGGCTTTACAATGAGCAGTTCTTC	CASRGAGGRLYNEQFF
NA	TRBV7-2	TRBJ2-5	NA	TGTGCCAGCAGCGCCACCGGACCGAGGGTGGGGGAGACCCAGTACTTC	CASSATGPRVGETQYF
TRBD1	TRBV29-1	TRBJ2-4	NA	TGCAGCGTAGAAGGGACAGGGTCCAAAAACATTCAGTACTTC	CSVEGTGSKNIQYF
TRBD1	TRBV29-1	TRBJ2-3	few	TGCAGCGTTGGGGGACAGGTTTTTACGCAGTATTTT	CSVGGQVFTQYF
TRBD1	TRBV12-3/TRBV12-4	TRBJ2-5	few	TGTGCCAGCAGTCTGGGACAGGGGAACCAAGAGACCCAGTACTTC	CASSLGQGNQETQYF
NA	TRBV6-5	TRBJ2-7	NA	TGTGCCAGCAGTTACGTCGGCTCCCAATTATCCTACGAGCAGTACTTC	CASSYVGSQLSYEQYF
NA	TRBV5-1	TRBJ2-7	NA	TGCGCCAGCAGCTTGTTAGCGTACTCCTACGAGCAGTACTTC	CASSLLAYSYEQYF
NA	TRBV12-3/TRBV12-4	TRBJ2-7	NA	TGTGCCAGCAGGCCGGGACGGTTATCCTACGAGCAGTACTTC	CASRPGRLSYEQYF
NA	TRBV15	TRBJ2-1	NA	TGTGCCACCACCATGAGGGACAATGAGCAGTTCTTC	CATTMRDNEQFF
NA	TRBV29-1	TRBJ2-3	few	TGCAGCGTTGAAGGGACCTCTTGGGGCCCCACAGATACGCAGTATTTT	CSVEGTSWGPTDTQYF
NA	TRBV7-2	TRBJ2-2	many	TGTGCCAGCGGTTTCCCTGGGGAGCTGTTTTTT	CASGFPGELFF
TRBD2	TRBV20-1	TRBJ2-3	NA	TGCAGTGCGTTAAATAGCGGGAGCATCACAGATACGCAGTATTTT	CSALNSGSITDTQYF